This TCR beta chain came from a study of vaccination and CD4 T cells after COVID-19. For the study at large: SARS-CoV-2 PCR on nasal swabs had been positive for the convalescent patients; nine were mild and one was severe. At a median around 72 days (range 14 to 241) after dose two, post-vaccine samples were obtained.

A remark on this clonotype: Its specificity is not known.

There are 13 residues in the CDR3. The V segment lost 7 bases and the J segment 6 bases; nucleotides outside the gene matches: 5. CDR1 and CDR2 from the germline V gene are LNHDA and SQIVND (reference sequence). Cultured CD4+ T-cell DNA underwent Oncomine TCR Beta short-read sequencing. Genomic DNA was drawn out of CD4+ T cells grown in culture. Each CDR3 protein is one row after TCRdb ran MiXCR on the PCR reads. Of over 10,000 distinct CDR3 sequences in the sample, 35% to 55% were seen once. Treatment noted: roughly ten-day PBMC culture with coronavirus spike peptide pools or control peptides (ViraFEST assay). ViraFEST grew antigen-specific T cells using peptide pools, then sequenced TCRs.

This chain links TRBV19 with TRBJ1-5, with TRBD1 matching over 8 bases. The sample was CD4+ T cells from blood, cultured in vitro. The clonotype originates from a human donor who had recovered from COVID-19. For the CDR3, the DNA is TGTGCCAGTACCGACAGGGGAGGTCAGCCCCAGCATTTT. As protein: CASTDRGGQPQHF.